These 10 T cell receptor beta chains came from one sample sequenced in a study of blood T cell repertoires in COVID-19. The protocol was immunoSEQ multiplex PCR, while the TCRdb copy is restricted to in-frame clones and leaves out a portion. This table has around 200,000 clones, around 80% appearing once. What was sequenced was peripheral blood. Receptor source: a woman of 80 years or more with active or convalescent COVID-19.

This clone was observed a handful of times. The V and J genes are TRBV4-2 and TRBJ1-4; tentatively, D is TRBD1 (5 bases). Germline V gene sequence: CDR1 LGHNA, CDR2 YNFKEQ. The CDR3 length is 18 residues. Trimming removed 1 base from V and 8 bases from J, with 23 bases in between. The CDR3 coding sequence is TGTGCCAGCAGCCAAGGACGAGGATTCGGGACTGGTCGGGAAAAACTGTTTTTT. Amino acid sequence: CASSQGRGFGTGREKLFF.

The rearrangement joins TRBV9 to TRBJ1-6, with D unresolved. V gave up 0 bases and J gave up 10 bases, with 14 bases separating them. The length of the CDR3 is 15 residues. CDR1 is SGDLS and CDR2 is YYNGEE in the germline V gene. CDR3 DNA: TGTGCCAGCAGCGTAGAGGTCGGCGAGGGCTCACCCCTCCACTTT. As protein: CASSVEVGEGSPLHF. Combining the CDR3 with reference TRBV9 and TRBJ1-6 gives the whole variable domain DSGVTQTPKHLITATGQRVTLRCSPRSGDLSVYWYQQSLDQGLQFLIQYYNGEERAKGNILERFSAQQFPDLHSELNLSSLELGDSALYFCASSVEVGEGSPLHFGNGTRLTVT.

The rearrangement joins TRBV10-3 to TRBJ1-4; D not resolved. V gave up 5 bases and J gave up 2 bases, with 12 bases separating them. This CDR3 has 15 residues. CDR1 is ENHRY, CDR2 SYGVKD, per germline. The CDR3 nucleotides are TGTGCCATCAGTTCTCAGGTTGGGACTAATGAAAAACTGTTTTTT. It is translated as CAISSQVGTNEKLFF.

This chain joins TRBV4-1 and TRBJ1-2, with 7 bases identical to TRBD1. The germline V gene has CDR1 MGHRA and CDR2 YSYEKL. The length of the CDR3 is 16 residues. The ends lost 4 bases at V and 6 bases at J; junction bases unmatched: 14. CDR3: CASSRSTITGDHGYTF. The CDR3 DNA follows: TGCGCCAGCAGCCGCTCGACAATAACAGGGGACCATGGCTACACCTTC.

The J gene is TRBJ1-2, the V gene TRBV25-1; tentative D call: TRBD1 (6 bases). V was pared by 0 bases and J by 4 bases, with 9 bases between. Looked up from germline, CDR1 is MGHDK and CDR2 is SYGVNS. CDR3 length: 14 residues. The DNA of the CDR3 is TGTGCCAGCAGTGAATACACAGGGTTCTATGGCTACACCTTC. Residues: CASSEYTGFYGYTF.

The chain combines TRBV3-1 (or the pseudogene TRBV3-2) with TRBJ2-1; the match to TRBD2 covers 9 bases. V lost 3 bases, J lost 6 bases, and 12 bases stayed unmatched. There are 17 residues in the CDR3. CDR1 LGHDT and CDR2 YNNKEL come from the germline V gene (reference sequence). CDR3 residues: CASSHTHRAGGSNEQFF. The CDR3 nucleotides read TGTGCCAGCAGCCATACCCACCGAGCGGGGGGTTCCAATGAGCAGTTCTTC.

The gene calls are TRBV7-9 and TRBJ2-5; 8 positions match TRBD1. Germline assignment: CDR1 SEHNR and CDR2 FQNEAQ (reference sequence). With 5 bases clipped from V and 5 bases from J, the junction kept 13 bases outside the gene matches. This CDR3 has 16 residues. For the CDR3, the DNA is TGTGCCAGCAGCCCTTATCTCGGACAGGGTCAGGAGACCCAGTACTTC. It translates to CASSPYLGQGQETQYF.

In this sample, this clone turned up once. The chain uses TRBV7-2 and TRBJ2-6; D might be TRBD1 (7 bases). Germline V gene sequence: CDR1 SGHTA, CDR2 FQGNSA. V lost 1 base, J lost 3 bases, and 13 bases lay in between. The CDR3 contains 17 residues. The CDR3 protein is CASSLGPGGGGANVLTF. The DNA of the CDR3 is TGTGCCAGCAGCTTAGGTCCAGGGGGAGGTGGGGCCAACGTCCTGACTTTC. The complete variable domain, with remaining parts taken from reference TRBV7-2 and TRBJ2-6, reads GAGVSQSPSNKVTEKGKDVELRCDPISGHTALYWYRQSLGQGLEFLIYFQGNSAPDKSGLPSDRFSAERTGGSVSTLTIQRTQQEDSAVYLCASSLGPGGGGANVLTFGAGSRLTVL.

The V gene is TRBV4-1, the J gene TRBJ2-5; TRBD2 might be the D (6 bases). V gave up 3 bases and J gave up 7 bases, with 12 bases separating them. In germline, CDR1 is MGHRA, CDR2 YSYEKL. CDR3 size: 13 residues. The CDR3 reads CASSQSGVGTQYF. Here the CDR3 DNA reads TGCGCCAGCAGCCAGTCGGGGGTGGGGACCCAGTACTTC.

The chain carries TRBV5-6 and TRBJ2-7; D is ambiguous. CDR3 length: 13 amino acids. With 1 base removed from V and 2 bases from J, the gap between germline ends came to 7 bases. Germline CDR1 is SGHDT and CDR2 is YYEEEE. The CDR3 region is CASSLPSTYEQYF. The CDR3, as DNA: TGTGCCAGCAGCTTGCCCAGTACCTACGAGCAGTACTTC.